This T cell receptor (beta chain) comes out of a study of beta chain features in type 1 diabetes (dated by TCRdb to between 2017 and 2018). General notes on the study: Mean age, gender distribution, total cell number and subset yield were not different between patients and healthy donors. A total of around 110,000,000 sorted cells were examined across all samples, and RNA yield correlated strongly with the number of cells per subset. The study compared TCRB repertoires of sorted circulating CD4+ T cell subsets between recently diagnosed type 1 diabetes patients and matched healthy donors. Regulatory and stem cell-like memory subsets were isolated from only 8 patients and 8 healthy donors, whereas naive and central memory subsets came from all 30 or so donors.

Germline trimming: 8 bases from V, 3 bases from J; junction bases outside gene matches: 4. CDR1 ENHRY and CDR2 SYGVKD were looked up in the germline V gene. Its CDR3 holds 13 amino acids, cysteine through phenylalanine. CDR3 DNA is the only sequence kept; it has 39 bases, read in frame from the first base. About this clone: The antigen it binds to is not known. The sample holds no much larger clone one base away, and base qualities are not on file.

A single peripheral blood draw of around 120 mL on average was collected from each donor into heparinised tubes. Using a panel that included CD45RO, CCR7, CD25, CD127, CD95 and CD27, naive, central memory, regulatory and stem cell-like memory CD4+ T cells were sorted on a BD FACSAria II. All sorted populations exceeded 95% purity. PBMCs were separated immediately by Lymphoprep density gradient centrifugation and were stained directly, without being cultured. So that batch effects would be minimized, each experiment stained and sorted samples in pairs, pairing one healthy donor with one patient. General study outcomes and caveats: PCR might favor shorter templates, but patient and control samples were amplified and corrected together, so any skew would affect both groups equally. At VDJ recombination sites, patients with type 1 diabetes made fewer insertions and deleted more nucleotides, a pattern implying thymic rearrangement abnormalities. The naive, central memory and regulatory TCRB repertoires appeared to resemble one another more closely among patients than among healthy donors. Only small numbers of individuals were included in the HLA sub-analyses, which left unresolved whether HLA type had any influence on TCRB rearrangement. Sequencing cDNA rather than genomic DNA could over-represent highly expressing activated cells, although activation and CD3 levels did not differ between groups. Type 1 diabetes patients showed a moderate but significant shortening of TCRB CDR3 length in all four CD4+ subsets.

All of the isolated RNA was reverse transcribed with the High Capacity cDNA Reverse Transcription Kit, so expressed TCRB transcripts were sequenced. Deep immunoSEQ sequencing was applied to naive, central memory and regulatory T cell samples, giving an average of roughly 3.5 million total reads per sample. After sorted cells were lysed in RLT buffer, RNA was extracted with DNase-treated RNeasy Micro or Mini kits, with the choice depending on cell number. To prevent cross-contamination, each cell subset was processed individually, whereas patient and healthy donor samples were processed jointly. Using the immunoSEQ multiplex PCR, TCRB sequences were amplified from cDNA into 87-bp fragments spanning the CDR3 region. The amplicons were sequenced using the Illumina HiSeq platform. The study's own analysis went as follows. PCR bias was computationally corrected using synthetic template baselines, reads within Hamming distance 2 were collapsed, and singletons that could not be merged were discarded. Reads were aligned to IMGT to assign V, D and J genes, CDR3 length, and insertions or deletions at six rearrangement sites. Within each subset, clonotype counts were normalized to sorted cell number, after which true diversity and Gini coefficients were computed with the tcR R package. The overlap coefficient, calculated on TCRB nucleotide sequences, was used to quantify repertoire sharing. Out-of-frame TCRB sequences from naive cells were analyzed as a proxy for the pre-selection repertoire. TCRdb stores this immuneACCESS table with in-frame sequences only. Part of the clones is absent; in the studies checked, under half of the shortfall reflects unresolved V genes, and no reason is known for the rest. V, J and clone size reflect that table, while D and trimming were determined from the DNA. The sample yields under 900,000 clones; roughly 16% were counted once. The ten biggest clones cover about 0.02% of the sample.

Recombination linked TRBV10-3 to TRBJ2-7; 10 nucleotides in the junction match TRBD1. This sequence originates from a woman aged 18-29 years in good health. Sequencing used naive CD4+ T cells from blood. The label giving this sample's cell subset or site can be read as: true naive CD4+ T cells. The CDR3 reads CAIGQGVVYEQYF. The bases read TGTGCCATCGGACAGGGGGTTGTCTACGAGCAGTACTTC.